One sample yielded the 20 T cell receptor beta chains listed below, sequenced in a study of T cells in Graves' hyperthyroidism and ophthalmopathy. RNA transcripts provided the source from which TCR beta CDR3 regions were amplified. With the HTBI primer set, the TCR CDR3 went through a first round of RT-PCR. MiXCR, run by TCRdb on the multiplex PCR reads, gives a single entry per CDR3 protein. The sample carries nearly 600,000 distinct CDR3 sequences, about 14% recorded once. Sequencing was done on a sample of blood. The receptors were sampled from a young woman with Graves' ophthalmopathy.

Here the CDR3 reads CAISDSDRARGGNEKLFF. DNA for the CDR3: TGTGCCATCAGTGACTCCGACAGGGCTCGGGGGGGGAATGAAAAACTGTTTTTT. The J gene is TRBJ1-4, the V gene TRBV10-3; 7 bases are shared with TRBD1. The CDR3 covers 18 residues. The V gene's germline CDR1 is ENHRY and CDR2 SYGVKD. After removal of 3 bases from V and 5 bases from J, the junction contained 15 bases not matched to a gene.

The CDR3 coding sequence is TGCGCCAGCAGCCAAGGGACAGGGAACTCTCTAAGAGAAGCTTTCTTT. Its protein is CASSQGTGNSLREAFF. The chain couples TRBV4-1 to TRBJ1-1; 8 bases line up with TRBD1. CDR3 size: 16 residues. CDR1 MGHRA and CDR2 YSYEKL come from the germline V gene. J gave up 8 bases and V 1 base, and 12 bases lay outside the gene matches.

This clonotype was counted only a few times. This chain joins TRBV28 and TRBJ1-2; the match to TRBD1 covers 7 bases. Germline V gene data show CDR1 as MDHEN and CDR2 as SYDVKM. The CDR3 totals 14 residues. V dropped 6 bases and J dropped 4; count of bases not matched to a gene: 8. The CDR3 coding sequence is TGTGCCAGCAGGGGACAGCCCCCTCCCTATGGCTACACCTTC. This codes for CASRGQPPPYGYTF.

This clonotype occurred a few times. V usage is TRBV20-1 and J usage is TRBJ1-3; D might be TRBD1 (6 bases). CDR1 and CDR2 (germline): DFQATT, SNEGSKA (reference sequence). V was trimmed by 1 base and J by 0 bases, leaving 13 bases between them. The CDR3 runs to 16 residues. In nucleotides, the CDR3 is TGCAGTGCTAGAGCCACCGACAGGTTCTCTGGAAACACCATATATTTT. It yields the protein CSARATDRFSGNTIYF.

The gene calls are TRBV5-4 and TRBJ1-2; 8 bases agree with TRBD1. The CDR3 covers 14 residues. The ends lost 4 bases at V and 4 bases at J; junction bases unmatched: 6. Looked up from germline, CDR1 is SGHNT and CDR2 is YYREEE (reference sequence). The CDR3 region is CASSGGQEPYGYTF. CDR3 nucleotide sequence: TGTGCCAGCAGCGGGGGACAGGAGCCCTATGGCTACACCTTC.

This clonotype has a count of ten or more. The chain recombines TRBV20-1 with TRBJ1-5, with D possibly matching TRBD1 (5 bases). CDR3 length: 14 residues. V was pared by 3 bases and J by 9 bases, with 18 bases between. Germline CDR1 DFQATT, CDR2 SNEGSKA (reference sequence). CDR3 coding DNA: TGCAGTGCTAGTGGGGCAGTCGACAATTCGCCCCAGCATTTT. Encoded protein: CSASGAVDNSPQHF.

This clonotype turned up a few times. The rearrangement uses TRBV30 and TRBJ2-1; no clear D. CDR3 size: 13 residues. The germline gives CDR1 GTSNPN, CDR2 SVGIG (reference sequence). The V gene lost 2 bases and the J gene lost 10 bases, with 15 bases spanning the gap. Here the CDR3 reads CAWSHPARWEQFF. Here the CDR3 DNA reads TGTGCCTGGAGTCACCCCGCTCGTTGGGAGCAGTTCTTC.

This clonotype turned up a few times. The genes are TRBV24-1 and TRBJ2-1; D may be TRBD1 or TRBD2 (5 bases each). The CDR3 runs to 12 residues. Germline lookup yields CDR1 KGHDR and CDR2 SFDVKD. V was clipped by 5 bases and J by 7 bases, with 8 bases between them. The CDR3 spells CATSGDQNEQFF. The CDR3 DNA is TGTGCCACCAGTGGGGACCAAAATGAGCAGTTCTTC.

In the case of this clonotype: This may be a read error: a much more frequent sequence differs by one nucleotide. The CDR3, as DNA: TGCAGTGCCCACCTGGAGGGACAGGGTTCGGGGGATGAGCAGTACTTC. Translated, it gives CSAHLEGQGSGDEQYF. The chain uses TRBV20-1 and TRBJ2-7, with 9 bases lining up with TRBD1. CDR3 length equals 16 residues. The V gene end was trimmed by 6 bases and the J gene end by 7 bases; junction bases not matched to a gene: 19. CDR1 and CDR2 from the germline V gene are DFQATT and SNEGSKA (reference sequence).

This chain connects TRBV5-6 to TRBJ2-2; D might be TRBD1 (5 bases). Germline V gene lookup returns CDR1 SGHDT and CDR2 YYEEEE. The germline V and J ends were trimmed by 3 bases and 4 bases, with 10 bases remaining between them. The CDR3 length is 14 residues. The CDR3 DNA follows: TGTGCCAGCAGCTACACGACAGTCACCGGGGAGCTGTTTTTT. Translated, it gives CASSYTTVTGELFF.

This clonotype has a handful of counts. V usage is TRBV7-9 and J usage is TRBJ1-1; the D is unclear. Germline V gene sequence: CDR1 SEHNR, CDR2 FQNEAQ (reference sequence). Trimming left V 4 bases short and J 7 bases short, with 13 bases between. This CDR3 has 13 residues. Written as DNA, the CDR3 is TGTGCCAGCAGCTCATTTGGAGAGGGTGAAGCTTTCTTT. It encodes CASSSFGEGEAFF.

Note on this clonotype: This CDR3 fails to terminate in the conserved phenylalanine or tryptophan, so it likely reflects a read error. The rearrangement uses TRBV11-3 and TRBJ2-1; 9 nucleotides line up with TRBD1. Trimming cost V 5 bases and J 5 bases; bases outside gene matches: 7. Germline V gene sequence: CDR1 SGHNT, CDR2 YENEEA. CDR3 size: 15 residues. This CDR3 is CASSLGQGVHNEQFL. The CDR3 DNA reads TGTGCCAGCAGCCTGGGACAGGGAGTCCACAATGAGCAGTTCCTC.

CDR3 sequence (DNA): TGTGCCAGCAGCCCAGGGGCGGGAGAGCAGTACTTC. Translating gives CASSPGAGEQYF. The chain is built from TRBV7-9 and TRBJ2-7; possibly TRBD1 or TRBD2 for D (6 bases each). Germline values: CDR1 SEHNR, CDR2 FQNEAQ (reference sequence). The germline V and J ends were trimmed by 5 bases and 7 bases, with 12 bases remaining between them. The CDR3 runs 12 residues.

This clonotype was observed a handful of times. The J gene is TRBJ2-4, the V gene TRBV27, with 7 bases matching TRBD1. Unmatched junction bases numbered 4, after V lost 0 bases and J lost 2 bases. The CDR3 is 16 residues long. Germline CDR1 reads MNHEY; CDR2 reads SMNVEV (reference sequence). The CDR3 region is CASSLSVTGSKNIQYF. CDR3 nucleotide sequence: TGTGCCAGCAGTTTATCGGTGACAGGGTCCAAAAACATTCAGTACTTC.

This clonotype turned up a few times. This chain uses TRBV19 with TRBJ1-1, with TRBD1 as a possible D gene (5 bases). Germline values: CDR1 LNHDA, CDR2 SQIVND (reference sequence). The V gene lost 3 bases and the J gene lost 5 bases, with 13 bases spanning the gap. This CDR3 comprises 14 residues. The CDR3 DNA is TGTGCCAGTAGTATCAGGGAATTGGGTACTGAAGCTTTCTTT. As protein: CASSIRELGTEAFF.

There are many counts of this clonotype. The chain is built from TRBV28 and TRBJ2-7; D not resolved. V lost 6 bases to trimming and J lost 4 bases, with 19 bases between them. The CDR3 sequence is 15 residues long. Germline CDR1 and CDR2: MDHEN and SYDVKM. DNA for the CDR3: TGTGCCAGCAGGTTTCCCCCGTGGGGATGGTACGAGCAGTACTTC. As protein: CASRFPPWGWYEQYF.

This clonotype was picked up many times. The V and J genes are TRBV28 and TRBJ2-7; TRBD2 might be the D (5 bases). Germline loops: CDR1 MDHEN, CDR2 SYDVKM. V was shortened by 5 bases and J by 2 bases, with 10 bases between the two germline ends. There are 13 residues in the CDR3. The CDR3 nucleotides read TGTGCCAGCAGTCGGCCGGGGACCTACGAGCAGTACTTC. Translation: CASSRPGTYEQYF.

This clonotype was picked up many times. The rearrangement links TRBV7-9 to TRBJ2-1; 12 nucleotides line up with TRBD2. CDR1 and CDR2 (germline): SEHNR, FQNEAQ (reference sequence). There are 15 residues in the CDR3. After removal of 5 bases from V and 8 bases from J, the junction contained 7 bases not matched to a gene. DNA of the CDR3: TGTGCCAGCAGCCAGGGGACTAGCGGGCTCTATGAGCAGTTCTTC. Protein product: CASSQGTSGLYEQFF.

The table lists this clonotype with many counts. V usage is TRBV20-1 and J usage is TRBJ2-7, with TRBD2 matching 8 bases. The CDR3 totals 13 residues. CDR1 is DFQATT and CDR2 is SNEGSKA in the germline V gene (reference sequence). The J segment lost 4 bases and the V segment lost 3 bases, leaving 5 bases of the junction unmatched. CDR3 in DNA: TGCAGTGCTAGGCACGCGGGAGGTTACGAGCAGTACTTC. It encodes CSARHAGGYEQYF.

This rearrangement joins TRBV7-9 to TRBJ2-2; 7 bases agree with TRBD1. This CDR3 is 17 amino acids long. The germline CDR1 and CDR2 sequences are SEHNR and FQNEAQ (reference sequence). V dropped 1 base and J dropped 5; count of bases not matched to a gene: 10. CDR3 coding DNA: TGTGCCAGCAGCTTAGTACAGGGGAGTGTCGGGACCGGGGAGCTGTTTTTT. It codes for CASSLVQGSVGTGELFF.